Following are 23 T cell receptor beta chains from one sample sequenced in a study of a mutant IDH1 vaccine in newly diagnosed glioma. Documented time point: week 11, during vaccination. A single vaccine dose contained 300 ug of mutant IDH1 20-mer peptide, and topical imiquimod was used with it. Repertoires were generated with immunoSEQ multiplex PCR, while TCRdb's copy carries only in-frame clones and drops some. The sample lists tens of thousands of clones, 89% occurring once. These receptors have no identified antigens. Sequences were derived from PBMCs, sampled from a glioma patient whose treatment included an IDH1 peptide vaccine. Receptors originate from a woman in her 40s with glioma.

This clone appeared a single time. This chain connects TRBV5-4 to TRBJ1-1, with D unclear. Trimming cost V 3 bases and J 1 base, with 13 bases left between them. Germline V gene lookup returns CDR1 SGHNT and CDR2 YYREEE (reference sequence). The CDR3 has 15 residues. CDR3 nucleotides: TGTGCCAGCAGCTCGGCGGGCCGAGGGAACACTGAAGCTTTCTTT. This encodes CASSSAGRGNTEAFF.

The genes are TRBV4-2 and TRBJ1-2; D not resolved. V was clipped by 1 base and J by 5 bases, with 11 bases between them. The CDR3 is 14 amino acids. Per germline, CDR1 LGHNA and CDR2 YNFKEQ. The CDR3 loop reads CASSQVEMRYGYTF. CDR3 nucleotide sequence: TGTGCCAGCAGCCAAGTGGAGATGCGGTATGGCTACACCTTC.

A few counts support this clone. This rearrangement joins TRBV19 to TRBJ1-5; D might be TRBD1 (5 bases). V was shortened by 3 bases and J by 4 bases, with 13 bases between the two germline ends. Germline V gene sequence: CDR1 LNHDA, CDR2 SQIVND (reference sequence). The CDR3 sequence is 15 residues long. In DNA form, the CDR3 reads TGTGCCAGTAGTATTGTGGACGGGACTAATCAGCCCCAGCATTTT. Translation gives CASSIVDGTNQPQHF.

The chain has TRBV6-5 and TRBJ1-4, with 7 bases identical to TRBD1. V shed 8 bases, J shed 1 base, and the junction held 4 bases outside the gene matches. This CDR3 region has 14 residues. Germline V gene sequence: CDR1 MNHEY, CDR2 SVGAGI. The CDR3 is CASGRQGTNEKLFF. Here the CDR3 DNA reads TGTGCCAGCGGGAGACAGGGAACTAATGAAAAACTGTTTTTT.

This rearrangement joins TRBV2 to TRBJ2-5; 8 positions match TRBD1. V was pared by 5 bases and J by 4 bases, with 3 bases of the junction left unmatched. The CDR3 is 13 amino acids. Looked up from germline, CDR1 is SNHLY and CDR2 is FYNNEI. CDR3 nucleotides: TGTGCCAGCAGTCCGGACAGGGCAGAGACCCAGTACTTC. Its protein is CASSPDRAETQYF.

V and J are TRBV5-1 and TRBJ1-2, with D hard to call. The CDR3 is 13 amino acids. V was trimmed by 4 bases and J by 3 bases, leaving 10 bases between them. The germline V gene encodes CDR1 SGHRS and CDR2 YFSETQ. CDR3 in amino acids: CASSPDGDYGYTF. CDR3 sequence (DNA): TGCGCCAGCAGCCCGGACGGAGACTATGGCTACACCTTC.

V usage is TRBV19 and J usage is TRBJ1-5; a weak D match, TRBD1 (6 bases). Per germline, CDR1 LNHDA and CDR2 SQIVND (reference sequence). V lost 7 bases, J lost 4 bases, and 14 bases lay in between. The CDR3 is 14 amino acids. The chain's CDR3 is CASTVQGRNQPQHF. The CDR3 DNA reads TGTGCCAGTACTGTCCAGGGGAGAAATCAGCCCCAGCATTTT.

This clone was recorded once. This chain connects TRBV6-5 to TRBJ1-1; D not certain. This CDR3 region has 11 residues. V gave up 0 bases and J gave up 8 bases, with 4 bases separating them. The germline CDR1 and CDR2 sequences are MNHEY and SVGAGI. The CDR3 is CASSYSGEAFF. CDR3 bases: TGTGCCAGCAGTTACTCTGGGGAAGCTTTCTTT.

The V and J genes are TRBV28 and TRBJ1-1; 7 nucleotides match TRBD1. Per the germline V gene, CDR1 is MDHEN and CDR2 is SYDVKM. Trimming cost V 10 bases and J 0 bases; bases outside gene matches: 11. The CDR3 has 15 amino acids. CDR3 protein: CAIIRNRGMNTEAFF. The CDR3 region has the DNA TGTGCCATAATCCGCAACAGGGGCATGAACACTGAAGCTTTCTTT.

The CDR3 region is CSARASYGYTF. The CDR3 nucleotides read TGCAGTGCTAGGGCCAGCTATGGCTACACCTTC. This rearrangement joins TRBV20-1 to TRBJ1-2, with unresolved D. Between the trimmed V and J ends, which lost 3 bases and 4 bases, there was a span of 6 bases. Looked up from germline, CDR1 is DFQATT and CDR2 is SNEGSKA (reference sequence). This CDR3 has 11 residues.

The V call is TRBV13, the J call TRBJ1-3; D perhaps matches TRBD1 (5 bases). V gave up 3 bases and J gave up 2 bases, with 8 bases separating them. The CDR3 is 14 amino acids. CDR1 PRHDT and CDR2 FYEKMQ come from the germline V gene (reference sequence). CDR3 DNA: TGTGCCAGCAGCTTCGTGGACACTGGAAACACCATATATTTT. Amino acids: CASSFVDTGNTIYF.

The J gene is TRBJ1-6, the V gene TRBV5-6, with D unresolved. Between the trimmed V and J ends, which lost 4 bases and 6 bases, there was a span of 23 bases. The CDR3 runs to 18 residues. CDR1 is SGHDT and CDR2 is YYEEEE in the germline V gene. In DNA, the CDR3 is TGTGCCAGCAGCCGGGTATTCGGGTCATTTGGAATTAATTCACCCCTCCACTTT. Its protein product is CASSRVFGSFGINSPLHF.

In this sample, this clone turned up a few times. The chain employs TRBV5-4 and TRBJ2-5; D is ambiguous. V gave up 3 bases and J gave up 2 bases, with 11 bases separating them. The CDR3 spans 14 residues. Looked up from germline, CDR1 is SGHNT and CDR2 is YYREEE (reference sequence). The CDR3 region is CASSSQDLQETQYF. CDR3 DNA: TGTGCCAGCAGCTCCCAGGATTTACAAGAGACCCAGTACTTC. Filled out from reference TRBV5-4 and TRBJ2-5, the complete variable domain reads ETGVTQSPTHLIKTRGQQVTLRCSSQSGHNTVSWYQQALGQGPQFIFQYYREEENGRGNFPPRFSGLQFPNYSSELNVNALELDDSALYLCASSSQDLQETQYFGPGTRLLVL.

The genes are TRBV2 and TRBJ2-3, with TRBD2 as a possible D gene (6 bases). The CDR3 is 14 amino acids. The V gene lost 7 bases and the J gene lost 6 bases, with 17 bases spanning the gap. Germline V CDR1 and CDR2: SNHLY, FYNNEI. CDR3 in amino acids: CASMDGSGGDTQYF. The CDR3 bases are TGTGCCAGCATGGATGGCAGCGGAGGGGATACGCAGTATTTT.

The gene calls are TRBV5-1 and TRBJ2-3; the D gene could be TRBD1 or TRBD2 (6 bases each). V shed 1 base and J shed 5 bases, with 11 bases lying between them. From germline, CDR1 is SGHRS and CDR2 YFSETQ. The CDR3 extends over 14 amino acids. The CDR3 here is CASSLFGGGDTQYF. The CDR3 DNA sequence: TGCGCCAGCAGCTTGTTCGGAGGGGGAGATACGCAGTATTTT.

The chain combines TRBV9 with TRBJ1-5, with 7 bases fitting TRBD1. The J segment lost 7 bases and the V segment lost 2 bases, leaving 6 bases of the junction unmatched. Germline CDR1 SGDLS, CDR2 YYNGEE. This CDR3 has 14 residues. The CDR3, as DNA: TGTGCCAGCAGCGTGGGCCCAGGGGGGCAGCCCCAGCATTTT. Protein sequence: CASSVGPGGQPQHF.

The chain employs TRBV19 and TRBJ1-2; no firm D call. The CDR3 sequence is 15 residues long. CDR1 and CDR2 (germline): LNHDA, SQIVND (reference sequence). Trimming shortened V by 7 bases and J by 2 bases, and 17 bases separated the two germline ends. The CDR3 loop is CASTPTPQANYGYTF. In DNA, the CDR3 is TGTGCCAGTACCCCGACCCCCCAGGCGAACTATGGCTACACCTTC.

The chain links TRBV10-3 to TRBJ2-7; D not certain. CDR3 size: 15 residues. Trimming took 0 bases from V and 0 from J, leaving 9 bases between them. CDR1 ENHRY and CDR2 SYGVKD come from the germline V gene. The CDR3 here is CAISESAGPSYEQYF. The CDR3 region has the DNA TGTGCCATCAGTGAGTCGGCCGGGCCCTCCTACGAGCAGTACTTC.

This chain links TRBV11-1 with TRBJ2-3; 10 bases align to TRBD2. Germline CDR1 SGHAT, CDR2 FQDESV (reference sequence). The CDR3 extends over 18 amino acids. V gave up 2 bases and J gave up 5 bases; unmatched junction bases: 13. CDR3 protein: CASSLPRDSGGWLDTQYF. In nucleotides, the CDR3 is TGTGCCAGCAGCTTACCCCGGGATAGCGGGGGGTGGTTAGATACGCAGTATTTT.

The V call is TRBV7-2, the J call TRBJ1-2, with D tentatively TRBD1 (5 bases). CDR1 SGHTA and CDR2 FQGNSA come from the germline V gene. Trimming took off 2 bases at V and 4 bases at J, with 14 bases between the two ends. CDR3 size: 15 residues. The CDR3 DNA follows: TGTGCCAGCAGCTTAAGCTTAGGGCAGGGCTATGGCTACACCTTC. It specifies CASSLSLGQGYGYTF.

In this sample, this clone turned up once. The chain combines TRBV10-3 with TRBJ1-1; 8 bases fit TRBD1. The CDR3 contains 14 residues. The V gene's germline CDR1 is ENHRY and CDR2 SYGVKD. The V segment lost 2 bases and the J segment 3 bases; nucleotides outside the gene matches: 2. The CDR3 loop reads CAISERQGYTEAFF. The CDR3, as DNA: TGTGCCATCAGTGAGCGACAGGGGTACACTGAAGCTTTCTTT.

This sequence joins TRBV4-2 and TRBJ2-1, with a possible D match to TRBD2 (7 bases). The CDR3 covers 15 residues. Germline CDR1 and CDR2: LGHNA and YNFKEQ. Trimming cost V 2 bases and J 3 bases, with 11 bases left between them. This CDR3 reads CASSQRGGIYNEQFF. In DNA, the CDR3 is TGTGCCAGCAGCCAAAGGGGGGGGATCTACAATGAGCAGTTCTTC.

The chain is built from TRBV4-1 and TRBJ1-5, with a weak D call TRBD1 (5 bases). V shed 2 bases and J shed 1 base, with 12 bases lying between them. Germline V gives CDR1 MGHRA, CDR2 YSYEKL. CDR3 length: 16 residues. DNA for the CDR3: TGCGCCAGCAGCCAACGACAGATCGGGAGCAATCAGCCCCAGCATTTT. Translation: CASSQRQIGSNQPQHF.